This T cell receptor (beta chain) stems from a study of T cell responses to AZD1222 COVID-19 vaccine. Study in general: Timing groups of about 4 and about 12 weeks for second doses were pooled.

CDR3 length: 17 residues. Germline V gives CDR1 SGHTA, CDR2 FQGNSA. V was pared by 6 bases and J by 2 bases, with 12 bases of the junction left unmatched. Data came from immunoSEQ multiplex PCR; TCRdb stores just in-frame clones and leaves some out. The sample has about 150,000 clones, 80% to 90% seen once. A word on this clone: The antigen remains unidentified.

Regarding the study as a whole: Regions 160-218 and 743-854 dominated among vaccine-associated CD4 TCRs spanning spike. Most donors were white British and more were female, and clonal diversity was possibly underestimated. Close to half of all spike-specific TCRs reportedly target regions of the variants that are unmutated.

The clonotype was recovered from an adult in good health. Sequencing used peripheral blood, obtained on day 0 of AZD1222 vaccination. This chain uses TRBV7-2 with TRBJ2-2, with 7 bases matching TRBD2. This CDR3 reads CASSRNGASGNTGELFF. As DNA, the CDR3 is TGTGCCAGCAGTCGTAATGGGGCTAGCGGTAACACCGGGGAGCTGTTTTTT.